This T cell receptor (beta chain) was profiled in a study of Ad26.COV2.S vaccination and SARS-CoV-2 variants. Study summary: Of the COV1001 trial arms, the Ad26.COV2.S arm included the donor. Ad26.COV2.S given intramuscularly, once or twice 56 days apart.

Treatment indicated: over 15 received Ad26.COV2.S at low or high dose, single or two shots; about 5 received placebo; per-sample allocation not given. Each sample was drawn 63 days after the first injection (of vaccine or placebo). This adult donor, from Boston, was 18-55 years old. Data came from immunoSEQ multiplex PCR; TCRdb stores just in-frame clones and leaves some out. This sample has about 480,000 clones, with roughly 89% found just once. CDR1 and CDR2 from the germline V gene are KGHSH and LQKENI. The CDR3 length is 17 residues. After removal of 2 bases from V and 3 bases from J, the junction contained 9 bases not matched to a gene.

This TCR came from a person aged 18 to 59 who received the Ad26.COV2.S COVID-19 vaccine or a placebo. Specimen: peripheral blood, collected in a trial of Ad26.COV2.S vaccine versus placebo. This chain links TRBV18 with TRBJ1-4, with 7 bases aligning to TRBD1. CDR3 in DNA: TGTGCCAGCTCACCAAGGGACAGCAACAGCTCTAATGAAAAACTGTTTTTT. Its protein product is CASSPRDSNSSNEKLFF.